This T cell receptor (beta chain) was sequenced during a study of T cell repertoires in cytomegalovirus infection. For the study at large: Public TCR beta signatures provided an indication of both CMV infection and a matching HLA type. Findings and caveats of the study: There were carriers of CMV plus the relevant HLA, and cumulative public TCR beta family frequency identified them. The study found HLA-C-restricted CMV-specific TCR beta clonotypes dominating the ex vivo response.

TCRdb redid the calling of the reads with MiXCR, one entry per CDR3 protein. The data contain about 470,000 distinct CDR3 sequences, roughly 42% of them seen just once; the ten biggest clones take up approximately 40%. Trimming cost V 8 bases and J 0 bases, with 10 bases left between them. Germline V gene data show CDR1 as MNHNS and CDR2 as SASEGT. The CDR3 contains 14 residues. Concerning this clonotype: Its matching antigen is unknown.

The specimen was cultured PBMCs, collected from culture after CMV antigen stimulation. This TCR was sampled from a human donor in good health (CMV status not recorded). Some clones in this sample may be carry-over from other donors' samples. This chain uses TRBV6-1 with TRBJ2-2; D gene uncertain. The CDR3 spells CASDLGANTGELFF. CDR3 nucleotide sequence: TGTGCCAGCGACCTTGGGGCGAACACCGGGGAGCTGTTTTTT.